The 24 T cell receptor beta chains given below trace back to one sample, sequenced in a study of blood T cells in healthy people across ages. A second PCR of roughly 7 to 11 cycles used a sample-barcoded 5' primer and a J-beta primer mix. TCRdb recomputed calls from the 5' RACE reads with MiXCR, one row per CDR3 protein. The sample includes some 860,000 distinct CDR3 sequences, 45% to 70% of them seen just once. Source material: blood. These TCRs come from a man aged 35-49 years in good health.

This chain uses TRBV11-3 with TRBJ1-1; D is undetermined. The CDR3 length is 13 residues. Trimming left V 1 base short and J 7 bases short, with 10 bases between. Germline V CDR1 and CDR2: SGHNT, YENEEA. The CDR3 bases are TGTGCCAGCAGCTTAGGGCCAAGGGATGAAGCTTTCTTT. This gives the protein CASSLGPRDEAFF.

The DNA of the CDR3 is TGTGCCAGCAGTTTCCCGGAGCCCCAGCATTTT. Translated: CASSFPEPQHF. The chain combines TRBV28 with TRBJ1-5, with D unresolved. Germline V gene data show CDR1 as MDHEN and CDR2 as SYDVKM. The length of the CDR3 is 11 residues. Trimming removed 3 bases at V and 8 bases at J, with 5 bases between.

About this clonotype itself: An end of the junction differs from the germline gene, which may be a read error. The CDR3 nucleotides read TGCGCCAGTAGCTCCCTAGCGGGGGAGCAAGAGACCCAGTACTTC. This codes for CASSSLAGEQETQYF. The chain is built from TRBV5-1 and TRBJ2-5, with 10 bases aligning to TRBD2. The CDR3 extends over 15 amino acids. Germline assignment: CDR1 SGHRS and CDR2 YFSETQ.

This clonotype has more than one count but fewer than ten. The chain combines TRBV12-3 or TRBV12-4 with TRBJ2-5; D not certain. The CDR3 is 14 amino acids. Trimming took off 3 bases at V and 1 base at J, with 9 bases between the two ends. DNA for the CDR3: TGTGCCAGCAGTTTGAGACACATCCAAGAGACCCAGTACTTC. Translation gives CASSLRHIQETQYF.

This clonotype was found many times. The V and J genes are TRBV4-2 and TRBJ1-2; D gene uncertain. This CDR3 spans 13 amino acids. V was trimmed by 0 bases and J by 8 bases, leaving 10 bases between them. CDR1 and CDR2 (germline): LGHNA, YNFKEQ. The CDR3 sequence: CASSQENDRGYTF. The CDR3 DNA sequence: TGTGCCAGCAGCCAAGAAAATGATCGGGGCTACACCTTC.

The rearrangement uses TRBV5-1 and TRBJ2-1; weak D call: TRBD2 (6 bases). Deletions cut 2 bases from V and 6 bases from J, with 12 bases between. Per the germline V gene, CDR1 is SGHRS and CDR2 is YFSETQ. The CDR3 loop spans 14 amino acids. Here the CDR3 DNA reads TGCGCCAGCAGCTTTGAACTAGCTGGCAATGAGCAGTTCTTC. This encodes CASSFELAGNEQFF.

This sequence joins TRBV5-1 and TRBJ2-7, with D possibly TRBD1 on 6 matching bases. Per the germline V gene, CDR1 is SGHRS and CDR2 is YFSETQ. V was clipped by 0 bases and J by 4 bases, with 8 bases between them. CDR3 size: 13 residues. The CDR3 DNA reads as TGCGCCAGCAGCTTGGACAGGGAGTACGAGCAGTACTTC. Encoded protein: CASSLDREYEQYF.

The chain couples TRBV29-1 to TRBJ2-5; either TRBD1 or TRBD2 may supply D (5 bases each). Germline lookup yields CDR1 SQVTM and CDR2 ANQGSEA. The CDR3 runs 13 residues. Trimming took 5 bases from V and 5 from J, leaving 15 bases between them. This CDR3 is CSVPGRSLETQYF. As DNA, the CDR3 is TGCAGCGTTCCGGGACGGAGCCTTGAGACCCAGTACTTC.

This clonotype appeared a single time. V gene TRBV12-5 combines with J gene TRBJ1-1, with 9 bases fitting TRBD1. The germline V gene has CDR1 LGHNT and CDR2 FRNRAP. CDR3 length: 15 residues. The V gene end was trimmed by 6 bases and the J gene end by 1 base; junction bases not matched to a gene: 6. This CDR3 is CASGMGQGANTEAFF. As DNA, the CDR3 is TGTGCTAGTGGAATGGGACAGGGAGCGAACACTGAAGCTTTCTTT.

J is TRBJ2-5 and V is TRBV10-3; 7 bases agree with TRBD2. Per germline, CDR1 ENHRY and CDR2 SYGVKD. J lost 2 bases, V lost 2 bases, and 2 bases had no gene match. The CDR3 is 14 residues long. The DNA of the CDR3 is TGTGCCATCAGTGAGGGACTAGGTCAAGAGACCCAGTACTTC. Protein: CAISEGLGQETQYF.

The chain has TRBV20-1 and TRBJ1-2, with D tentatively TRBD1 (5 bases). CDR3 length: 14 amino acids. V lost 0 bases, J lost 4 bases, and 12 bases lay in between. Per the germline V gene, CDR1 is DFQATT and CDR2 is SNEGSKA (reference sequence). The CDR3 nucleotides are TGCAGTGCTAGAGATCGGCTCAGGGTCTATGGCTACACCTTC. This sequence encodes CSARDRLRVYGYTF.

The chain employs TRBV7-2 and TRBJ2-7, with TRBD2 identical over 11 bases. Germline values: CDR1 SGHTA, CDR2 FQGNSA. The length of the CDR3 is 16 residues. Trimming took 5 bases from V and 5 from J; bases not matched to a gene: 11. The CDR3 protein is CASSPEGTSGSDEQYF. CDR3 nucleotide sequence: TGTGCCAGCAGCCCAGAGGGTACTAGCGGGAGCGACGAGCAGTACTTC.

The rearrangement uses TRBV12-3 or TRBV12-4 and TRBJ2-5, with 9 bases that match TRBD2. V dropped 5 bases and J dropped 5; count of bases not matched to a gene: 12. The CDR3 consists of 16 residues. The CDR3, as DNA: TGTGCCAGCAGTCCCGGGGCTAGCGGGGTACGGGAGACCCAGTACTTC. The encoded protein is CASSPGASGVRETQYF.

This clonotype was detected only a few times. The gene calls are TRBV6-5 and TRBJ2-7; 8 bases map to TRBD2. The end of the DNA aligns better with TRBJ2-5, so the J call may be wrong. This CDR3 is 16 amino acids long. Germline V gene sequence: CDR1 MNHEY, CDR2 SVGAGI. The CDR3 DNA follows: TGTGCCAGCACGCTAAGCGGGAGAGGAGGACAAGAGACCCAGTACTTC. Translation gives CASTLSGRGGQETQYF.

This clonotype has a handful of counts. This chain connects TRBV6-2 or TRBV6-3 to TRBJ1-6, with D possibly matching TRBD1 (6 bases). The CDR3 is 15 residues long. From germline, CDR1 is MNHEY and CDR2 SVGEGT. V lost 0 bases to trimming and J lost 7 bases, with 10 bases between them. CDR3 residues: CASSYSSGGNSPLHF. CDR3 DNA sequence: TGTGCCAGCAGTTACTCGTCTGGGGGCAATTCACCCCTCCACTTT.

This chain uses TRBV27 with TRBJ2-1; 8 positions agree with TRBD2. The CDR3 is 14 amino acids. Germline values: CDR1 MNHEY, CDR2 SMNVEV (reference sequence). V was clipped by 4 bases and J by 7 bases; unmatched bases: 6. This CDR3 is CASSWTGGLNEQFF. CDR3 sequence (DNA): TGTGCCAGCAGTTGGACGGGAGGGCTGAATGAGCAGTTCTTC.

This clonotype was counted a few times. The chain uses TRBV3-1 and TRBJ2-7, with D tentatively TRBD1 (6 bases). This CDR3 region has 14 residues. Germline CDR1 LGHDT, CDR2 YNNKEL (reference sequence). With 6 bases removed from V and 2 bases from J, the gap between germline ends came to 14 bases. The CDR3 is CASRDKTGTYEQYF. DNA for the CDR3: TGTGCCAGCAGGGATAAAACAGGGACCTACGAGCAGTACTTC.

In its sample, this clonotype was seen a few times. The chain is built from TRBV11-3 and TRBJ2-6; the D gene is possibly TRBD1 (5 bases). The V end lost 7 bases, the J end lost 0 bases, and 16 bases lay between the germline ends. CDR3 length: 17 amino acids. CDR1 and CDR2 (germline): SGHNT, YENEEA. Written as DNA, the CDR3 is TGTGCCAGCACCATGACAGTTACTGCCTCTGGGGCCAACGTCCTGACTTTC. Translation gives CASTMTVTASGANVLTF.

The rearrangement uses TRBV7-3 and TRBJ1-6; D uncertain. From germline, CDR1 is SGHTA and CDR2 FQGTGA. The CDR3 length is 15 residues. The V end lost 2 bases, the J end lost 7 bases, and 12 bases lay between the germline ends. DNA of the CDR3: TGTGCCAGCAGCTTATATGAGGGCAACAATTCACCCCTCCACTTT. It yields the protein CASSLYEGNNSPLHF. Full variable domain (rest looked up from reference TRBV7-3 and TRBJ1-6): GAGVSQTPSNKVTEKGKYVELRCDPISGHTALYWYRQSLGQGPEFLIYFQGTGAADDSGLPNDRFFAVRPEGSVSTLKIQRTERGDSAVYLCASSLYEGNNSPLHFGNGTRLTVT.

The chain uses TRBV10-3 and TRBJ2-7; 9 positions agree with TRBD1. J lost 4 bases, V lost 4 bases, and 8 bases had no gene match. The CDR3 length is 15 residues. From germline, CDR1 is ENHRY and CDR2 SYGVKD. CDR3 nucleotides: TGTGCCATCAGTGCCTCCGGGACAGGGAAATACGAGCAGTACTTC. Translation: CAISASGTGKYEQYF.

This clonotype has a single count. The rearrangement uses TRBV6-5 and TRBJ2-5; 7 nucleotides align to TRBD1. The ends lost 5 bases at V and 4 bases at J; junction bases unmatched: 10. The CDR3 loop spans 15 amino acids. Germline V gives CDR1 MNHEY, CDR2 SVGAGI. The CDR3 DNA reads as TGTGCCAGCAGTCCCCGCCTAGGGGGCACAGAGACCCAGTACTTC. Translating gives CASSPRLGGTETQYF.

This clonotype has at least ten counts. CDR3: CSVESGAWTGELFF. In DNA form, the CDR3 reads TGCAGCGTTGAATCGGGTGCGTGGACCGGGGAGCTGTTTTTT. The chain links TRBV29-1 to TRBJ2-2; D call uncertain. The CDR3 length is 14 residues. The V gene lost 2 bases and the J gene lost 5 bases, with 12 bases spanning the gap. The germline CDR1 and CDR2 sequences are SQVTM and ANQGSEA.

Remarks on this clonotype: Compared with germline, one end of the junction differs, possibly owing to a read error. The CDR3: CTSETPGWQSSYEQYF. In DNA, the CDR3 is TGTACCAGCGAAACTCCCGGGTGGCAAAGCTCCTACGAGCAGTACTTC. The chain recombines TRBV25-1 with TRBJ2-7; D is unresolved. CDR1 MGHDK and CDR2 SYGVNS come from the germline V gene. This CDR3 spans 16 amino acids.

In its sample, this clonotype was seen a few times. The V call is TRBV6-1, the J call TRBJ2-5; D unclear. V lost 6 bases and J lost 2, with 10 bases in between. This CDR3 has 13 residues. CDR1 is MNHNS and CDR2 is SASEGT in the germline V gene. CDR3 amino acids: CASRRPTQETQYF. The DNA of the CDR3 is TGTGCCAGCAGGAGGCCGACACAAGAGACCCAGTACTTC.